A selection of T cell receptor beta chains follows, all from one sample in a study of cytomegalovirus exposure and HLA in healthy donors. The data were produced by immunoSEQ multiplex PCR, yet TCRdb's version contains in-frame clones alone and is incomplete. The sample carries about 130,000 clones, around 70% recorded once. Sequenced input: PBMCs. All receptors derive from a man aged 30 to 45 in good health and CMV-seronegative. CDR3s leave out the opening cysteine and the closing phenylalanine or tryptophan. D genes are given only for firm matches.

NA TRBJ1-2 TRBV29-1 SALFQGTDGYT
NA TRBJ2-3 TRBV4-3 ASSPLITDASVFTDTQY
NA TRBJ1-5 TRBV10-3 AISGPGQPQH
NA TRBJ1-2 TRBV7-6 ASSLAGTRMGYT
TRBD1 TRBJ1-5 TRBV5-5 ASSLGGTDGQPQH
NA TRBJ2-3 TRBV5-1 ASSLAGAYTDTQY
TRBD2 TRBJ2-5 TRBV4-3 ASSQGIAGRKETQY
TRBD1 TRBJ2-4 TRBV6-5 ASSYRTGNRNIQY
NA TRBJ2-1 TRBV11-3 ASSLEGSNGNEQF
NA TRBJ2-1 TRBV9 ASSVTEYEQF
TRBD1 TRBJ2-7 TRBV9 ASSPEGQGVYEQY
TRBD1 TRBJ1-5 TRBV6-1 ASTRTGTGNQPQH
NA TRBJ1-2 TRBV30 AWSIEHSYGYT
NA TRBJ1-1 TRBV30 AWFETSNTEAF
NA TRBJ1-5 TRBV6-5 ASSYISGINQPQH
TRBD1 NA TRBV14 ASSRTGTSYEQY
NA TRBJ1-6 TRBV28 ASSLYADWDNSPLH
NA TRBJ2-1 TRBV5-1 ASTKTGAYNEQF
NA TRBJ1-1 TRBV6-5 ASASRRKNTEAF
NA TRBJ1-1 TRBV7-9 ASSLVGVGDEAF
TRBD1 TRBJ2-5 TRBV7-3 ASSSNRGPQETQY
NA TRBJ1-5 TRBV18 ASSPQVSGAVNQPQH
NA TRBJ2-2 TRBV7-7 ASSPYTGELF
NA TRBJ2-7 TRBV5-1 ASSSSTGGSEQY